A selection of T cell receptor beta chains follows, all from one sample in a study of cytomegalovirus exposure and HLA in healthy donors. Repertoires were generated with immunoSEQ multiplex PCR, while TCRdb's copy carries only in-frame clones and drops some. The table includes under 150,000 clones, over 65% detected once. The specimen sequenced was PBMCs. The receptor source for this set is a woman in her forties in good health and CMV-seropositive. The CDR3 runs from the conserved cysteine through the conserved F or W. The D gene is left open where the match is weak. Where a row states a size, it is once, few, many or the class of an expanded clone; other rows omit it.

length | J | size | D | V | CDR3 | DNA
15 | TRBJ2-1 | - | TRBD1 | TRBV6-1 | CASSPTGAPYNEQFF | TGTGCCAGCAGTCCGACAGGGGCCCCCTACAATGAGCAGTTCTTC
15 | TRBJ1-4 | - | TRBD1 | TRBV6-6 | CASSYGDRSNEKLFF | TGTGCCAGCAGTTACGGGGACAGGAGTAATGAAAAACTGTTTTTT
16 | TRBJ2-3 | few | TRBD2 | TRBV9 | CASSTRGSSQTDTQYF | TGTGCCAGCAGCACGCGGGGGTCTTCTCAAACAGATACGCAGTATTTT
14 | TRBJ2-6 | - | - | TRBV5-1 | CASSSVSGANVLTF | TGCGCCAGCAGCTCCGTGTCTGGGGCCAACGTCCTGACTTTC
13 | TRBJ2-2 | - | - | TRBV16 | CASSQTRTGELFF | TGTGCCAGCAGCCAAACGAGGACCGGGGAGCTGTTTTTT
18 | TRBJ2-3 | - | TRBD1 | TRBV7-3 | CASSPTGTGSSYTDTQYF | TGTGCCAGCAGCCCTACCGGGACAGGGTCCTCCTACACAGATACGCAGTATTTT
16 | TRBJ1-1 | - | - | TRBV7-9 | CATRTMGRGRNTEAFF | TGTGCCACGCGAACAATGGGTAGGGGCCGGAACACTGAAGCTTTCTTT
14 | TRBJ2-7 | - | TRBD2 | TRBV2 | CASSGQGGWYEQYF | TGTGCCAGCAGTGGGCAGGGAGGGTGGTACGAGCAGTACTTC
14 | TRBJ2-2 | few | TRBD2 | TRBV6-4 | CASSETSVSGELFF | TGTGCCAGCAGTGAGACTAGCGTGTCCGGGGAGCTGTTTTTT
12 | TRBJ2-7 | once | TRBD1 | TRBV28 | CASSLGTVEQYF | TGTGCCAGCAGTTTAGGGACAGTCGAGCAGTACTTC
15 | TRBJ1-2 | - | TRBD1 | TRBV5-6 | CASSEGSSGGHGYTF | TGTGCCAGCAGTGAAGGATCGTCAGGGGGCCATGGCTACACCTTC
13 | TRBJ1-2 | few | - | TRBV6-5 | CASSYQGMDGYTF | TGTGCCAGCAGTTACCAGGGGATGGATGGCTACACCTTC
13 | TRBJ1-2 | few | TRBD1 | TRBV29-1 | CSGTGTGGGGYTF | TGCAGCGGGACCGGGACAGGGGGTGGAGGCTACACCTTC
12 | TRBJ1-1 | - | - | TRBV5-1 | CASRQMNTEAFF | TGCGCCAGCAGACAGATGAACACTGAAGCTTTCTTT
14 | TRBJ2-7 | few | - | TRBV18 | CASSPQYGQSEQYF | TGTGCCAGCTCACCCCAATACGGACAGTCCGAGCAGTACTTC
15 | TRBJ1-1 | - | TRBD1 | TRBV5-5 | CASSWTGTGGTEAFF | TGTGCCAGCAGCTGGACCGGGACAGGGGGGACTGAAGCTTTCTTT
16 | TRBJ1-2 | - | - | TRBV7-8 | CASSLESTGSVYGYTF | TGTGCCAGCAGCTTAGAGTCGACAGGCTCAGTCTATGGCTACACCTTC
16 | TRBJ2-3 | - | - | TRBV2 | CASTGGSGYRTDTQYF | TGTGCCAGCACCGGCGGGTCGGGGTACCGCACAGATACGCAGTATTTT
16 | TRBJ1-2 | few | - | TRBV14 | CASSQARQTFNYGYTF | TGTGCCAGCAGCCAAGCTCGACAGACTTTTAACTATGGCTACACCTTC
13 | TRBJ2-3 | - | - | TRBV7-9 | CASSRLATDTQYF | TGTGCCAGCAGCCGCCTAGCCACCGATACGCAGTATTTT
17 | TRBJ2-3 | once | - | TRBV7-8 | CASSLEVGPIPTDTQYF | TGTGCCAGCAGCTTAGAGGTGGGGCCCATACCCACAGATACGCAGTATTTT
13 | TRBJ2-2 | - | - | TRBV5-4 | CASSLEDYGELFF | TGTGCCAGCAGCTTGGAGGACTACGGGGAGCTGTTTTTT
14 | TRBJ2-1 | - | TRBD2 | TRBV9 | CASSVDGGGNEQFF | TGTGCCAGCAGCGTAGATGGGGGGGGGAATGAGCAGTTCTTC
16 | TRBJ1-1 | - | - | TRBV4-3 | CASSLSAGDRRTEAFF | TGCGCCAGCAGCCTATCGGCGGGGGACCGCCGCACTGAAGCTTTCTTT
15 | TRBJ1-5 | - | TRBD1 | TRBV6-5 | CASTEDRHNNQPQHF | TGTGCCAGCACCGAGGACAGGCATAACAATCAGCCCCAGCATTTT
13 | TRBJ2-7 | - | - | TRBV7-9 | CASSSGLIYEQYF | TGTGCCAGCAGCTCCGGACTAATCTACGAGCAGTACTTC